These 26 T cell receptor beta chains share one sample of origin, sequenced in a study of blood T cell repertoires in COVID-19. Generated by immunoSEQ multiplex PCR, the TCRdb table keeps only in-frame clones and is missing some. The data show approximately 150,000 clones, with almost 85% seen just once and approximately 1.5% held by the top ten. The sequenced material came from peripheral blood. Receptors were obtained from a man aged 55-75 years with acute or convalescent COVID-19.

The gene calls are TRBV5-1 and TRBJ2-3, with TRBD2 matching over 9 bases. After removal of 8 bases from V and 3 bases from J, the junction contained 7 bases not matched to a gene. The V gene's germline CDR1 is SGHRS and CDR2 YFSETQ. CDR3 length: 14 residues. CDR3 loop: CASWDSGSTDTQYF. The CDR3 nucleotides read TGCGCCAGTTGGGATAGCGGGAGTACAGATACGCAGTATTTT. Using reference TRBV5-1 and TRBJ2-3 for the parts outside the CDR3, the full variable domain is KAGVTQTPRYLIKTRGQQVTLSCSPISGHRSVSWYQQTPGQGLQFLFEYFSETQRNKGNFPGRFSGRQFSNSRSEMNVSTLELGDSALYLCASWDSGSTDTQYFGPGTRLTVL.

This clone came up once. The chain carries TRBV4-2 and TRBJ2-7; D gene ambiguous. The CDR3 has 12 residues. Germline values: CDR1 LGHNA, CDR2 YNFKEQ. V gave up 0 bases and J gave up 2 bases, with 2 bases separating them. As DNA, the CDR3 is TGTGCCAGCAGCCAAGACGCCTACGAGCAGTACTTC. Its translation: CASSQDAYEQYF.

The chain links TRBV6-5 to TRBJ1-1; 8 positions agree with TRBD1. This CDR3 is built from 14 residues. V lost 5 bases to trimming and J lost 2 bases; unmatched junction nucleotides: 4. CDR1 is MNHEY and CDR2 is SVGAGI in the germline V gene. The CDR3 reads CASSNDRGNTEAFF. CDR3 in DNA: TGTGCCAGCAGTAATGACAGGGGAAACACTGAAGCTTTCTTT.

This rearrangement joins TRBV28 to TRBJ1-3, with TRBD1 as a possible D gene (6 bases). The germline CDR1 and CDR2 sequences are MDHEN and SYDVKM. The V end was cut by 5 bases, the J end by 2 bases, with 10 bases between. The CDR3 consists of 14 residues. The CDR3 region is CASSRGGPGNTIYF. The CDR3 DNA reads TGTGCCAGCAGTAGGGGGGGGCCTGGAAACACCATATATTTT.

The rearrangement joins TRBV27 to TRBJ2-2, with TRBD2 matching 10 bases. Germline CDR1 is MNHEY and CDR2 is SMNVEV (reference sequence). The length of the CDR3 is 19 residues. The J segment lost 0 bases and the V segment lost 10 bases, leaving 17 bases of the junction unmatched. The CDR3 here is CATIRVWGSGRPNTGELFF. The CDR3 region has the DNA TGTGCCACCATTCGTGTCTGGGGTAGCGGGAGGCCGAACACCGGGGAGCTGTTTTTT.

J is TRBJ1-5 and V is TRBV24-1; possible D gene TRBD1, 5 bases. The CDR3 has 18 residues. V lost 1 base and J lost 2, with 17 bases in between. Germline lookup yields CDR1 KGHDR and CDR2 SFDVKD. The CDR3 is CATSDLRADSTRNQPQHF. The CDR3 DNA sequence: TGTGCCACCAGTGATTTAAGGGCCGACAGTACCCGCAATCAGCCCCAGCATTTT.

This clone was counted a few times. J is TRBJ2-7 and V is TRBV5-8; 8 bases fit TRBD2. The V gene end was trimmed by 4 bases and the J gene end by 2 bases; junction bases not matched to a gene: 11. Germline loops: CDR1 SGHTS, CDR2 YDEGEE. The CDR3 has 16 residues. DNA for the CDR3: TGTGCCAGCAGCCCTATGAGCGGGAGAAAGACCTACGAGCAGTACTTC. Translating gives CASSPMSGRKTYEQYF. Supplemented by reference TRBV5-8 and TRBJ2-7, the full variable domain reads EAGVTQSPTHLIKTRGQQATLRCSPISGHTSVYWYQQALGLGLQFLLWYDEGEERNRGNFPPRFSGRQFPNYSSELNVNALELEDSALYLCASSPMSGRKTYEQYFGPGTRLTVT.

The chain combines TRBV10-3 with TRBJ2-5, with 9 positions matching TRBD2. CDR1 ENHRY and CDR2 SYGVKD come from the germline V gene. The CDR3 sequence is 12 residues long. The V and J ends lost 11 bases and 2 bases, in that order; junction bases with no gene match: 3. The CDR3 sequence: CASSGEQETQYF. As DNA, the CDR3 is TGTGCCTCTAGCGGGGAACAAGAGACCCAGTACTTC.

The chain joins TRBV4-1 to TRBJ2-3; 16 bases match TRBD2. CDR1 is MGHRA, CDR2 YSYEKL, per germline. Trimming at V came to 2 bases and at J to 4 bases, leaving 12 bases not matched to a gene. This CDR3 comprises 20 residues. The CDR3 loop reads CASSQLGLAGGPRSPDTQYF. The DNA of the CDR3 is TGCGCCAGCAGCCAATTGGGACTAGCGGGGGGGCCACGGAGTCCAGATACGCAGTATTTT.

The chain has TRBV6-6 and TRBJ1-2, with TRBD1 matching over 8 bases. CDR1 and CDR2 from the germline V gene are MNHNY and SVGAGI (reference sequence). V lost 5 bases and J lost 4; bases outside the gene matches: 9. This CDR3 region has 15 residues. CDR3 residues: CASSGRTGGLYGYTF. The DNA for the CDR3 is TGTGCCAGCAGTGGTCGTACAGGGGGTCTCTATGGCTACACCTTC.

The chain joins TRBV5-1 to TRBJ1-2, with TRBD1 as a possible D gene (5 bases). This CDR3 is built from 15 residues. The germline V gene has CDR1 SGHRS and CDR2 YFSETQ. V lost 0 bases and J lost 4, with 13 bases in between. CDR3 sequence: CASSLGGGGGYGYTF. The CDR3 DNA sequence: TGCGCCAGCAGCTTGGGCGGGGGAGGAGGCTATGGCTACACCTTC.

The sample holds one count of this clone. The chain carries TRBV29-1 and TRBJ2-3; no clear D. The CDR3 totals 11 residues. The germline gives CDR1 SQVTM, CDR2 ANQGSEA. Trimming cost V 7 bases and J 4 bases, with 9 bases left between them. Here the CDR3 reads CSARLSDTQYF. In DNA, the CDR3 is TGCAGCGCTAGACTGTCAGATACGCAGTATTTT.

V is TRBV7-9 and J is TRBJ2-5; tentative D call: TRBD1 (5 bases). The CDR3 sequence is 13 residues long. Trimming took off 5 bases at V and 4 bases at J, with 11 bases between the two ends. Germline-derived CDR1 and CDR2 are SEHNR and FQNEAQ (reference sequence). In DNA, the CDR3 is TGTGCCAGCAGCCATGACAGTGGAGAGACCCAGTACTTC. This codes for CASSHDSGETQYF.

This clone was seen only a few times. No conserved phenylalanine or tryptophan ends this CDR3, so it is likely a read error. The limits of the CDR3 on the DNA are not certain, so only TCRdb's listed CDR3 is given. The J gene is TRBJ1-1, the V gene TRBV6-1; the table's D call, TRBD1, has no DNA check behind it. Ends included, the CDR3 has 11 residues. Germline assignment: CDR1 MNHNS and CDR2 SASEGT. CDR3 loop: CASSEVGADRI.

The V call is TRBV5-5, the J call TRBJ2-1; 10 bases are a match to TRBD2. This CDR3 has 15 residues. Germline assignment: CDR1 SGHKS and CDR2 YYEKEE (reference sequence). The ends lost 0 bases at V and 3 bases at J; junction bases unmatched: 0. CDR3 sequence: CASSLVAGGYNEQFF. DNA of the CDR3: TGTGCCAGCAGCTTGGTAGCGGGGGGCTACAATGAGCAGTTCTTC.

The chain links TRBV5-8 to TRBJ2-5, with 10 bases fitting TRBD2. The trim removed 4 bases at V and 4 bases at J, leaving 7 bases unmatched. The CDR3 length is 15 residues. CDR1 is SGHTS and CDR2 is YDEGEE in the germline V gene. The CDR3 DNA follows: TGTGCCAGCAGCGCGAGCGGGGGGGCCAGAGAGACCCAGTACTTC. Its translation: CASSASGGARETQYF. The variable domain in full, completed from reference TRBV5-8 and TRBJ2-5, reads EAGVTQSPTHLIKTRGQQATLRCSPISGHTSVYWYQQALGLGLQFLLWYDEGEERNRGNFPPRFSGRQFPNYSSELNVNALELEDSALYLCASSASGGARETQYFGPGTRLLVL.

The sample holds a few counts of this clone. V usage is TRBV27 and J usage is TRBJ1-2; D call uncertain. Germline V CDR1 and CDR2: MNHEY, SMNVEV (reference sequence). The CDR3 covers 13 residues. V lost 5 bases to trimming and J lost 3 bases, with 10 bases between them. The CDR3 loop is CASSPTSDYGYTF. The CDR3 coding sequence is TGTGCCAGCAGTCCCACTTCGGACTATGGCTACACCTTC.

The chain links TRBV10-3 to TRBJ2-2, with D possibly matching TRBD1 (6 bases). V was clipped by 3 bases and J by 1 base, with 6 bases between them. Per the germline V gene, CDR1 is ENHRY and CDR2 is SYGVKD. This CDR3 spans 14 amino acids. CDR3 region: CAISDRGNTGELFF. For the CDR3, the DNA is TGTGCCATCAGTGACAGGGGGAACACCGGGGAGCTGTTTTTT.

The gene calls are TRBV5-1 and TRBJ2-7; tentative D call: TRBD1 (6 bases). The CDR3 length is 13 residues. From germline, CDR1 is SGHRS and CDR2 YFSETQ. The germline V and J ends were trimmed by 1 base and 1 base, with 6 bases remaining between them. Here the CDR3 DNA reads TGCGCCAGCAGCTTGACAGGGTCCTACGAGCAGTACTTC. This encodes CASSLTGSYEQYF.

This clone qualifies as medium-sized. This chain uses TRBV6-5 with TRBJ1-2, with TRBD1 as a possible D gene (5 bases). CDR3 size: 16 residues. Germline V gene data show CDR1 as MNHEY and CDR2 as SVGAGI. V lost 0 bases to trimming and J lost 8 bases, with 19 bases between them. In DNA, the CDR3 is TGTGCCAGCAGTTACTCGAGTGTCAGGGTCGGTTGGGGCTACACCTTC. Its translation is CASSYSSVRVGWGYTF.

V is TRBV12-3 or TRBV12-4 and J is TRBJ2-5; D perhaps matches TRBD2 (6 bases). Trimming took off 0 bases at V and 5 bases at J, with 7 bases between the two ends. The CDR3 totals 13 residues. The CDR3 loop is CASSLAAGETQYF. In DNA, the CDR3 is TGTGCCAGCAGTTTAGCGGCGGGGGAGACCCAGTACTTC.

The rearrangement joins TRBV5-4 to TRBJ1-1; D perhaps matches TRBD1 (6 bases). CDR3 length equals 14 residues. Germline loops: CDR1 SGHNT, CDR2 YYREEE (reference sequence). V dropped 5 bases and J dropped 1 base, with 12 bases sitting between them. The CDR3 loop reads CASRYGQTNTEAFF. In nucleotides, the CDR3 is TGTGCCAGCAGGTACGGACAGACGAACACTGAAGCTTTCTTT.

This chain joins TRBV21-1 and TRBJ1-1; TRBD1, the table's D call, lacks a check against the DNA. TRBV21-1 is classified as a pseudogene. This CDR3 comprises 15 residues. CDR3 loop: CARLRPGGAFPQAFF. In nucleotides, the CDR3 is TGTGCCAGGCTTCGACCGGGTGGGGCATTTCCCCAAGCTTTCTTT.

The chain joins TRBV2 to TRBJ1-1, with a weak D call TRBD1 (5 bases). The germline V gene encodes CDR1 SNHLY and CDR2 FYNNEI. The CDR3 spans 16 residues. V dropped 1 base and J dropped 6 bases, with 18 bases sitting between them. CDR3 DNA: TGTGCCAGCAGTGAAGGAATGTCAGGGTTATTCGCTGAAGCTTTCTTT. The encoded protein is CASSEGMSGLFAEAFF.

The chain is built from TRBV3-1 (or the pseudogene TRBV3-2) and TRBJ2-7; TRBD2 agrees at 7 bases. Trimming removed 1 base from V and 6 bases from J; junction bases left unmatched: 12. The V gene's germline CDR1 is LGHDT and CDR2 YNNKEL (reference sequence). The CDR3 consists of 16 residues. The CDR3 loop is CASSQVPGGLVSEQYF. For the CDR3, the DNA is TGTGCCAGCAGCCAAGTCCCGGGAGGACTAGTCTCCGAGCAGTACTTC.

This clone was observed a few times. This rearrangement joins TRBV14 to TRBJ2-7; D ambiguous. Germline V gene lookup returns CDR1 SGHDN and CDR2 FVKESK. The CDR3 consists of 16 residues. With 0 bases removed from V and 0 bases from J, the gap between germline ends came to 12 bases. CDR3 nucleotides: TGTGCCAGCAGCCAAGATGGCACCTCTTTCTCCTACGAGCAGTACTTC. This translates into CASSQDGTSFSYEQYF.